Listed here are 6 T cell receptor beta chains from one sample, sequenced in a study of T cells in women clearing cervical HPV infection. This table comes from immunoSEQ multiplex PCR, and its TCRdb copy is limited to in-frame clones, with some not included. Recorded for this sample: under 35,000 clones. Sample: blood buffy coat. These TCRs come from a woman between 18 and 69 years old with a cervical HPV16 infection that either progressed to CIN3+ or cleared (not recorded which).

For this clone: The sequence runs out 3 residues before the end of the CDR3; the remainder is reconstructed from the germline J gene. This chain connects TRBV28 to TRBJ2-1; no firm D call. The CDR3 is made up of 14 amino acids. Trimming stripped 2 bases from V and 2 bases from J, with 7 bases between. Per germline, CDR1 MDHEN and CDR2 SYDVKM. CDR3 amino acids: CASSLVFPYNEQFF. The part of the CDR3 DNA that was read is TGTGCCAGCAGTTTAGTCTTTCCCTACAATGAG.

With respect to this clone: The read terminates 3 residues before the CDR3 end, so the remaining end is supplied by the germline J gene. This chain connects TRBV12-3 or TRBV12-4 to TRBJ2-1; 11 positions agree with TRBD1. With V trimmed by 7 bases and J by 9 bases, 8 bases remained unmatched. The CDR3 contains 14 residues. CDR3 region: CASTPGQGGGEQFF. CDR3 DNA (partial): TGTGCCAGCACCCCGGGACAGGGGGGCGGTGAG.

To note about this clone: The read finishes 3 residues shy of the CDR3 end, and the germline J gene is used to complete it. The chain links TRBV18 to TRBJ1-2; D not resolved. This CDR3 comprises 16 residues. V lost 0 bases and J 4 bases, leaving 15 bases between the germline ends. From germline, CDR1 is KGHSH and CDR2 LQKENI. Partial CDR3 DNA: TGTGCCAGCTCACCACCAGGCGCCAGGTCTGCCTATGGC. This gives the protein CASSPPGARSAYG. The CDR3 as a whole reads CASSPPGARSAYGYTF.

In regard to this clone: The read ends 3 residues early relative to the CDR3; the germline J gene fills the gap. The chain has TRBV10-1 and TRBJ2-3; 9 nucleotides align to TRBD2. The germline gives CDR1 WNHNN, CDR2 SYGVQD (reference sequence). The CDR3 extends over 14 amino acids. Trimming took 6 bases from V and 1 from J; bases not matched to a gene: 2. CDR3 bases read: TGCGCCAGCAGCTGGACTAGCGGCACAGATACG. It is translated as CASSWTSGTDT. The CDR3 in its entirety is CASSWTSGTDTQYF.

About this clone: The CDR3 end lies 3 residues beyond the end of the read and is filled in from the germline J gene. The chain combines TRBV18 with TRBJ2-5; D perhaps matches TRBD1 (6 bases). There are 14 residues in the CDR3. CDR1 KGHSH and CDR2 LQKENI come from the germline V gene. V gave up 4 bases and J gave up 2 bases, with 11 bases separating them. The CDR3 region is CASSQFDRQETQYF. The CDR3 bases that were read are TGTGCCAGCTCACAATTTGACAGGCAAGAGACC. Looking up the rest from reference TRBV18 and TRBJ2-5 gives the full variable domain: NAGVMQNPRHLVRRRGQEARLRCSPMKGHSHVYWYRQLPEEGLKFMVYLQKENIIDESGMPKERFSAEFPKEGPSILRIQQVVRGDSAAYFCASSQFDRQETQYFGPGTRLLVL.

With respect to this clone: The read stops 3 residues short of the end of the CDR3; the missing end is completed from the germline J gene. This chain links TRBV23-1 with TRBJ1-4, with 7 positions matching TRBD1. TRBV23-1 is recorded as an ORF, its role being uncertain. V lost 8 bases to trimming and J lost 2 bases; unmatched junction nucleotides: 17. The length of the CDR3 is 18 residues. CDR3 region: CASSTAFGPGGTNEKLFF. Incomplete CDR3 DNA: TGCGCCAGCTCCACCGCGTTTGGGCCAGGGGGTACTAATGAAAAA.